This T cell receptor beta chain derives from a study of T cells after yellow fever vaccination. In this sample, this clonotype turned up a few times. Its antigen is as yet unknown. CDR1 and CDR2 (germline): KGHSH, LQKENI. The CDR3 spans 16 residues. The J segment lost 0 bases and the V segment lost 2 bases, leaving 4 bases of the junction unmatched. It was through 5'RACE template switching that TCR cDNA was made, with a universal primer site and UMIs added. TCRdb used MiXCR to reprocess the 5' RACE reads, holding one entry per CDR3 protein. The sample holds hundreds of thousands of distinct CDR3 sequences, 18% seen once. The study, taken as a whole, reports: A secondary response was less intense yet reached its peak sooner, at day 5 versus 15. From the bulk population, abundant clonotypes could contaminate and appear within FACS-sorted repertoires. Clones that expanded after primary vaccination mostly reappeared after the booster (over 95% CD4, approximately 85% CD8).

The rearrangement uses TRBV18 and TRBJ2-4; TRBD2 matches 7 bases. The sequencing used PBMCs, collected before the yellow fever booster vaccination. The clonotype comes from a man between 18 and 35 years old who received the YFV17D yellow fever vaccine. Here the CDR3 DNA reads TGTGCCAGCTCACCAGGGGGGGTCTTAGCCAAAAACATTCAGTACTTC. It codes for CASSPGGVLAKNIQYF. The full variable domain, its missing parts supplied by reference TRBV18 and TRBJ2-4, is NAGVMQNPRHLVRRRGQEARLRCSPMKGHSHVYWYRQLPEEGLKFMVYLQKENIIDESGMPKERFSAEFPKEGPSILRIQQVVRGDSAAYFCASSPGGVLAKNIQYFGAGTRLSVL.